The entry below gives a single TCR beta chain sequence along with its context. The antigen is unknown. This entry belongs to a study of identical twins. Study results and limitations: Twins shared out-of-frame alpha sequences with excess low generation probability.

Each cDNA held unique molecular identifiers, and template switching gave it a universal primer site. Via MiXCR, TCRdb re-called the 5' RACE reads, giving one row per CDR3 protein. The sample yields 1.5 million to 2 million distinct CDR3 sequences, about 30% seen once. The V end lost 3 bases, the J end lost 2 bases, and 12 bases lay between the germline ends. The CDR3 has 15 amino acids. This clonotype was sampled from a newborn girl in good health. Sequenced sample: cord blood. V gene TRBV12-3 or TRBV12-4 combines with J gene TRBJ2-3, with D maybe TRBD2 (7 bases). DNA of the CDR3: TGTGCCAGCAGTTTGGGAGGGGGTAACACAGATACGCAGTATTTT. Translation: CASSLGGGNTDTQYF.